The clone carrying this T cell receptor beta chain was observed at least ten times. Its antigen is currently unknown. This specimen belongs to a study of blood T cells in healthy people across ages. Study-level points and caveats: Researchers said unsorted PBMCs prevented a conclusive naive versus antigen-experienced comparison.

The CDR3 runs to 18 residues. V shed 6 bases, J shed 0 bases, and the junction held 19 bases outside the gene matches. Looked up from germline, CDR1 is SQVTM and CDR2 is ANQGSEA. Using a J-beta primer mix together with a sample-barcoded 5' primer, a second PCR was run for roughly 7 to 12 cycles. Each cDNA molecule received a tag from a template-switch adaptor that had 12 random nucleotides. TCRdb ran MiXCR on the 5' RACE reads and lists one entry per CDR3 protein. Of 650,000 to 700,000 distinct CDR3 sequences listed, roughly half are singletons. V gene TRBV29-1 combines with J gene TRBJ2-7; 8 bases are a match to TRBD1. This TCR was sampled from a woman of 80 years or more in good health. Material: blood. The CDR3 loop is CSVLARDRSNPSSYEQYF. CDR3 DNA sequence: TGCAGCGTGCTTGCCCGGGACAGGTCCAACCCAAGCTCCTACGAGCAGTACTTC.